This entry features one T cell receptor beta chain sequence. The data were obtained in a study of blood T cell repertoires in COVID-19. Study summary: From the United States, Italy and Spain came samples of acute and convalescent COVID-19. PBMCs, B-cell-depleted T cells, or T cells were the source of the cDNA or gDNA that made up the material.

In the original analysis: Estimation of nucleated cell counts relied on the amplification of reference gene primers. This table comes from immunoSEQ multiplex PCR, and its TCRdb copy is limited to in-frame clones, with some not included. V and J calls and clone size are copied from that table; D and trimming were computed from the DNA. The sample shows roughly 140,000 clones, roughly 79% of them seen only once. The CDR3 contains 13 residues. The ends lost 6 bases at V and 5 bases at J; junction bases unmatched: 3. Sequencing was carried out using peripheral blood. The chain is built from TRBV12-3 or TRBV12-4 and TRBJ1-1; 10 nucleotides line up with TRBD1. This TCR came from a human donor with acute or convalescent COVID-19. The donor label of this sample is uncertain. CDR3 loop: CASRWTGGTEAFF. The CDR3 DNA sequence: TGTGCCAGCAGATGGACAGGGGGTACTGAAGCTTTCTTT.